The text below deals with one TCR beta chain. The target of this receptor is not known. Base qualities are missing; no much larger clone stands one base away. This sample is part of a study of regulatory T cells in long-lasting Graves disease (dated by TCRdb to the early 2020s). Turning to the overall study: Antithyroid drugs had been taken for less than 3 months by newly diagnosed Graves' disease patients. A total of 35 or so samples were covered by TCR sequencing, comprising about 13 persistent and 20 newly diagnosed Graves' disease patients. The study was conducted in China and was registered as a clinical trial. This study used TCR sequencing and RNA sequencing of peripheral blood to compare persistent Graves' disease patients against newly diagnosed Graves' disease patients. Overall study results and their limits: Persistent disease showed preferential use of TRBV28, TRBJ1-2 and TRBJ2-5, whereas newly diagnosed disease favored TRBV20-1 and TRBJ2-1. Sequencing and analysis were restricted to the TCR beta chain. Lower TCR Shannon entropy and fewer highly expanded clones were observed in persistent Graves' disease patients than in newly diagnosed patients, which suggested clonal expansion. As a limitation, the authors acknowledged that the small sample size may reduce accuracy. Persistent patients shared more public clonotypes among themselves (2,741) than newly diagnosed patients did (approximately 970). Because the primary lesion, thyroid tissue, could not be accessed, the study looked at peripheral blood alone.

The sample's time point label, in plain terms: newly diagnosed GD, antithyroid drugs for less than 3 months. For both TCR sequencing and RNA sequencing, RNA was extracted from PBMCs using TRIzol. Graves' disease was diagnosed according to American Thyroid Association guidelines. Patients for the study were recruited at an endocrinology department in Xi'an, China. Each patient gave about 8.1 milliliters of peripheral blood, collected in an EDTA anticoagulant tube. Ficoll Paque Plus density gradient separation was used to isolate PBMCs, and no additional T cell sorting was done. An Agilent 2100 Bioanalyzer and agarose gel were used to assess RNA quality, and a NanoDrop 2000 was used to measure RNA concentration. The CDR3 measures 16 amino acids from cysteine to phenylalanine. Only the CDR3 DNA is retained, 48 bases long and in frame from the first base. Via the germline V gene, CDR1 is MNHNS and CDR2 SASEGT. The V and J ends are trimmed by 8 bases and 3 bases, leaving 22 bases between them.

Receptors were amplified or captured by multiplex PCR. TCRdb records Illumina HiSeq 4000 as the sequencer. CDR3 regions were amplified by Arm-PCR with iRepertoire HTBI primers to construct TCR beta libraries. Before sequencing, the PCR products went through gel purification. Per the original workflow: Across samples, approximately 68 TRBV and 15 or so TRBJ segments were identified and used for gene usage analysis of CDR3 amino acid clonotypes. Filtered high-quality paired reads were merged into contigs using COPE and FqMerger. BLAST was used to align contigs to IMGT TRBV, TRBD and TRBJ reference genes, with CDR3 defined following IMGT. Highly expanded clones were defined as clonotypes with a frequency above 0.1%. Shannon entropy served as the measure of repertoire diversity, while the Gini coefficient captured V-J evenness. A clonotype was considered public if more than one individual shared it. In-frame beta chains were kept once TCRdb had trimmed the public reads at Q25 with fastp and called clones with MiXCR. Rows with one shared CDR3 protein collapse into an entry with the most common genes and DNA. TCRdb's processing, not the study's, gives the V and J calls here. Counted in this sample were approximately 300,000 distinct CDR3 sequences; 15% to 20% of them appeared once. The top ten hold about 38% of the sample.

The starting material was peripheral blood mononuclear cells (PBMCs), obtained at new diagnosis, from a patient treated with antithyroid drugs. The V and J genes are TRBV6-1 and TRBJ1-1; the D gene is possibly TRBD1, with 6 bases matching. The receptor's source is a female donor with Graves disease. The CDR3 protein: CASSWGRGGMYTEAFF. At the DNA level, the sequence is TGTGCCAGCTCATGGGGCAGGGGCGGGATGTACACTGAAGCTTTCTTT.